This entry lists 22 T cell receptor beta chains sequenced from one sample in a study of monozygotic twins with inflammatory bowel disease. Reprocessing the 5' RACE reads, TCRdb reports a single entry for every CDR3 protein and omits DNA. The sample includes about 420,000 distinct CDR3 sequences. Input material: blood. Receptor source: a human donor with ulcerative colitis or Crohn's disease, or a healthy co-twin of an affected twin (not recorded which).

The rearrangement uses TRBV5-6 and TRBJ2-7. The CDR3 covers 14 residues. Per germline, CDR1 SGHDT and CDR2 YYEEEE. The CDR3 loop reads CASSLSSYIHEQYF. Looking up the rest from reference TRBV5-6 and TRBJ2-7 gives the full variable domain: DAGVTQSPTHLIKTRGQQVTLRCSPKSGHDTVSWYQQALGQGPQFIFQYYEEEERQRGNFPDRFSGHQFPNYSSELNVNALLLGDSALYLCASSLSSYIHEQYFGPGTRLTVT.

The rearrangement joins TRBV18 to TRBJ2-2; TCRdb's assignment of TRBD1 cannot be checked, as there is no DNA. The CDR3 covers 18 residues. Germline CDR1 reads KGHSH; CDR2 reads LQKENI. CDR3 residues: CASSPPGAIGANTGELFF.

The chain uses TRBV29-1 and TRBJ2-2; TCRdb's D call of TRBD2 is untestable without DNA. CDR1 and CDR2 (germline): SQVTM, ANQGSEA. The CDR3 has 15 amino acids. CDR3 loop: CSVLTSGRRTGELFF.

The genes are TRBV5-4 and TRBJ2-7; TCRdb's D gene call, TRBD1, goes unchecked for lack of DNA. This CDR3 is built from 19 residues. Germline assignment: CDR1 SGHNT and CDR2 YYREEE (reference sequence). The chain's CDR3 is CASSLIWFPHLSEVYEQYF.

The V call is TRBV25-1, the J call TRBJ2-5; TCRdb calls TRBD1, which cannot be checked without DNA. The germline V gene encodes CDR1 MGHDK and CDR2 SYGVNS. The CDR3 is made up of 19 amino acids. CDR3 amino acids: CASSEFGTGIFGGQETQYF.

The chain recombines TRBV20-1 with TRBJ2-2; TCRdb names TRBD2, which stays unverified in the absence of DNA. The length of the CDR3 is 16 residues. From germline, CDR1 is DFQATT and CDR2 SNEGSKA (reference sequence). The CDR3 loop reads CSARTRLAGGVGELFF.

J is TRBJ2-1 and V is TRBV5-1; the D call from TCRdb, TRBD2, cannot be confirmed without DNA. This CDR3 region has 16 residues. CDR1 and CDR2 from the germline V gene are SGHRS and YFSETQ. CDR3 amino acids: CASSFTSGGLYNEQFF.

The chain joins TRBV12-3 or TRBV12-4 to TRBJ1-5; TCRdb's D call, TRBD1, is unchecked because there is no DNA. The CDR3 consists of 14 residues. CDR3: CASTIWTGTQPQHF.

The chain employs TRBV14 and TRBJ2-1; absent DNA, TCRdb's TRBD2 call cannot be checked. Per the germline V gene, CDR1 is SGHDN and CDR2 is FVKESK. This CDR3 has 14 residues. The CDR3 region is CASSPTGLAGEQFF.

The chain uses TRBV12-3 or TRBV12-4 and TRBJ2-2. This CDR3 contains 12 residues. This CDR3 reads CASSPYQEGLFF.

The chain is built from TRBV20-1 and TRBJ2-7; TCRdb's D gene call, TRBD1, goes unchecked for lack of DNA. CDR3 length equals 15 residues. The germline V gene encodes CDR1 DFQATT and CDR2 SNEGSKA (reference sequence). The CDR3 spells CSATGGAGGPEEQYF.

The V call is TRBV20-1, the J call TRBJ1-2. CDR1 DFQATT and CDR2 SNEGSKA come from the germline V gene (reference sequence). CDR3 length equals 15 residues. The CDR3 here is CSASRGGTVNYGYTF.

The chain links TRBV9 to TRBJ2-1. The germline gives CDR1 SGDLS, CDR2 YYNGEE. The CDR3 loop spans 14 amino acids. The CDR3 here is CASSAAAVGIEQFF.

The chain recombines TRBV20-1 with TRBJ1-5; TCRdb picks TRBD1, but there is no DNA to check that call. The CDR3 is 14 residues long. CDR1 and CDR2 (germline): DFQATT, SNEGSKA (reference sequence). CDR3 region: CSALGQGRNQPQHF.

This sequence joins TRBV12-3 or TRBV12-4 and TRBJ2-3; TCRdb's D gene call, TRBD1, goes unchecked for lack of DNA. The CDR3 has 14 amino acids. The CDR3 loop reads CASSSPQVADTQYF.

The J gene is TRBJ1-2, the V gene TRBV28; absent DNA, TCRdb's TRBD1 call cannot be checked. Germline CDR1 and CDR2: MDHEN and SYDVKM. The CDR3 length is 14 residues. The CDR3 region is CASSFPTGNYGYTF.

This chain uses TRBV29-1 with TRBJ1-1; TCRdb's D call, TRBD1, is unchecked because there is no DNA. CDR3 size: 11 residues. Germline V CDR1 and CDR2: SQVTM, ANQGSEA. The CDR3 spells CSVEAGAEAFF.

CDR3 loop: CASSVVGSGNTIYF. This chain joins TRBV6-1 and TRBJ1-3. The CDR3 loop spans 14 amino acids. Germline CDR1 reads MNHNS; CDR2 reads SASEGT.

The genes are TRBV3-1 and TRBJ1-1; no DNA is available, so the TRBD1 call from TCRdb remains unchecked. There are 13 residues in the CDR3. CDR1 and CDR2 from the germline V gene are LGHDT and YNNKEL (reference sequence). The CDR3 reads CASGLAPNTEAFF.

J is TRBJ2-3 and V is TRBV29-1. The germline V gene has CDR1 SQVTM and CDR2 ANQGSEA. This CDR3 spans 11 amino acids. The CDR3: CSGQNTDTQYF.

The rearrangement uses TRBV4-3 and TRBJ2-7; with no DNA, the TCRdb D assignment of TRBD2 cannot be verified. The CDR3 totals 15 residues. The V gene's germline CDR1 is LGHNA and CDR2 YSLEER. CDR3: CASSQGWRADYEQYF.

This chain uses TRBV5-4 with TRBJ2-2; TCRdb designates TRBD1, a call that cannot be tested without DNA. Per germline, CDR1 SGHNT and CDR2 YYREEE (reference sequence). The CDR3 spans 15 residues. The CDR3 protein is CASSSYRADTGELFF.